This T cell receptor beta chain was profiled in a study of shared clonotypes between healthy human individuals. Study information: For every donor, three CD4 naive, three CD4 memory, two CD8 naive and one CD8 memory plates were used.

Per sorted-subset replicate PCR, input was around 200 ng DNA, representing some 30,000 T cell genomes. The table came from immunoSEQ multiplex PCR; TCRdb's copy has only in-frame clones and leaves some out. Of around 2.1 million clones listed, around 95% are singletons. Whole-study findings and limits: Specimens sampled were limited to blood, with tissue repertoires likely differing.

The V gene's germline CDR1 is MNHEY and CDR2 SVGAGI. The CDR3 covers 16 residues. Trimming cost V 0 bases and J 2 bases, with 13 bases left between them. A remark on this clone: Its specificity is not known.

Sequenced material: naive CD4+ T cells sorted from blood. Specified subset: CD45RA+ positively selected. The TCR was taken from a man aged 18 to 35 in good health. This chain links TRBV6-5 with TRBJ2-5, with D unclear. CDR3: CASSYSLAGWQETQYF. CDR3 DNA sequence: TGTGCCAGCAGTTACTCTTTGGCCGGTTGGCAAGAGACCCAGTACTTC.